What follows describes a single T cell receptor beta chain. Its matching antigen is unknown. Sequencing targeted expressed TCRB transcripts, as all isolated RNA had been reverse transcribed. Using immunoSEQ multiplex PCR, the repertoire was profiled, and TCRdb retains in-frame clones only, with some absent. The sample contains about 650,000 clones, around 12% of which appear only once. Germline lookup yields CDR1 MNHEY and CDR2 SVGAGI. This CDR3 has 14 amino acids. J gave up 4 bases and V 7 bases, and 5 bases lay outside the gene matches. Sorting of CD4+ naive, central memory, regulatory and stem cell-like memory cells was performed via CD45RO/CCR7/CD25/CD127/CD95/CD27. The authors obtained over 98% purity in all sorted populations. This entry belongs to a study of beta chain features in type 1 diabetes. Across the whole study: The samples had roughly 110 million sorted cells examined in all.

Overall study results and limits: Here, the possible influence of HLA type (on TCRB rearrangement) remained unresolved. Within each of all four CD4+ subsets, Type 1 diabetes patients had TCRB CDR3s that were moderately but significantly shorter.

The gene calls are TRBV6-5 and TRBJ2-7, with 12 bases matching TRBD1. This clonotype was sampled from a man younger than 45 with type 1 diabetes. The sequencing input was naive CD4+ T cells from blood. In DNA form, the CDR3 reads TGTGCCAGCAAGATGGGACAGGGGGCATACGAGCAGTACTTC. This translates into CASKMGQGAYEQYF.